This record concerns one T cell receptor beta chain sequence. One end of the junction varies from germline; a read error may be responsible. This sample is part of a study of early stage breast cancer tumors. TCRdb's table, derived via immunoSEQ multiplex PCR, lists solely in-frame clones and lacks some. The repertoire consists of 7,000 or so clones, with around 66% occurring once and the leading ten covering 13%. Germline CDR1 is SGHRS and CDR2 is YFSETQ. CDR3 length: 15 residues. The source material was normal breast tissue next to the tumor. The chain uses TRBV5-1 and TRBJ2-7; D is undetermined. This sequence originates from a person aged 45 to 59 with breast cancer. CDR3 residues: CASSFGLKVTYEQYF. CDR3 nucleotide sequence: TGTGCCAGCAGCTTCGGGCTCAAGGTGACCTACGAGCAGTACTTC.